Listed here is a single T cell receptor (beta chain). Its target antigen remains unknown. Base qualities are not recorded, but no much larger clone differs from it by a single base. Sequencing was performed on an Illumina NovaSeq 6000. TCRalpha and TCRbeta cDNA libraries were built by 5'RACE with constant-segment primers, adding sample barcodes and unique molecular identifiers. RNA was extracted from every sample with Trizol reagent. Library amplification was performed in two PCR steps, and a second sample barcode and Illumina TruSeq adapters were introduced in the second step. Sequencing of libraries was performed on an Illumina NovaSeq with 2 x 150 bp paired-end reads. The paper's data handling went like this. Reads were demultiplexed and collapsed into UMI-guided consensus sequences with migec v1.2.7. Using mixcr v2.1.11, UMI consensuses were aligned to TRA and TRB V and J templates and then assembled into clonotypes. Expanded or contracted clonotypes were those called significant by both edgeR and NoisET, with noise models trained on biological replicates. For edgeR calls, the cutoffs were a false discovery rate-adjusted p below 0.01 and a log2 fold-change threshold of 1. As an exploratory analysis of dynamics, max-normalized trajectories of the 1000 most abundant clonotypes were examined by PCA with hierarchical clustering. Each responding clone was given a CD4 or CD8 phenotype based on the CD4+ and CD8+ repertoires, which had been sequenced separately. In TCRdb, the public reads were trimmed at Q25 with fastp and aligned with MiXCR, with productive beta chains retained. Rows are unified per CDR3 protein, each entry keeping the most common DNA and genes. None of the V and J calls come from the authors' own analysis; TCRdb made them. This sample lists 500,000 to 600,000 distinct CDR3 sequences; under 20% were detected once. The ten largest clones represent 12% of the sample.

This record comes from a study of T-cell memory formation after mild COVID-19 (dated by TCRdb to the early 2020s). With regard to the full study: Most TCR sequence clusters were specific to one of the two donors. Two young, previously healthy adult volunteers made up the cohort, one male and one female. Longitudinal TCRalpha and TCRbeta repertoire sequencing tracked T-cell clones expanding and contracting after mild COVID-19 in a couple of donors.

Study-wide findings and limitations: The study covered only a couple of mild cases, and larger cohorts including severe cases with pre-infection samples were considered necessary. Some responding clones were found in pre-infection memory, which suggests that pre-existing cross-reactive memory T cells took part in the SARS-CoV-2 response. Whether the second-wave clones peaking on day 37 were SARS-CoV-2 specific was not confirmed. Balanced CD4/CD8 phenotypes were observed for clones contracting from day 15 to 85, whereas a bias towards CD4+ was observed for a second wave of clones expanding from day 15 to 37. Contracting CD4+ clones were located mainly in the CM and EM memory subsets, whereas CD8+ clones were found to be enriched in EMRA.

Ficoll-Paque density gradient centrifugation was the method used to isolate PBMCs. The CDR3 contains 19 residues, cysteine and phenylalanine counted. Just the 57-base CDR3 DNA is kept, in frame starting at base 1. Unmatched junction bases come to 17, with V trimmed by 7 bases and J by 0 bases. The germline V gene encodes CDR1 SGHNT and CDR2 YYREEE (reference sequence). This receptor was identified in an adult woman who had mild COVID-19 (a few samples of this study predate the infection). The sample titles of this study are shuffled in the database, so cell type and time point are left out; the donor was told from shared clones. The sequenced material came from PBMCs or a T cell subset sorted from them (not recorded which). The rearrangement joined TRBV5-4 to TRBJ2-5; 11 central bases correspond to TRBD1. The DNA sequence reads TGTGCCAGCGAACCTAATCGACCGGGGGACAGGGGGTACCAAGAGACCCAGTACTTC. Its protein is CASEPNRPGDRGYQETQYF.